What follows are 17 T cell receptor beta chains derived from one specimen sequenced in a study of blood T cell repertoires in COVID-19. Produced via immunoSEQ multiplex PCR; TCRdb's table is partial and in-frame only. The top ten clones hold about 1.5% of a sample with roughly 360,000 clones, around 87% of them seen once. The source material was PBMCs or T cells enriched from blood (not recorded which). Source of these receptors: a man younger than 45 who had recovered from COVID-19.

The rearrangement joins TRBV21-1 to TRBJ1-2. TRBV21-1 is listed as a pseudogene. The CDR3 has 14 residues. Here the CDR3 DNA reads TGTGCCAGCAGCTCAAAGGGAGGCGGTGATGGCTACACCTTC. Translation gives CASSSKGGGDGYTF.

J is TRBJ1-2 and V is TRBV9; D unclear. CDR1 and CDR2 (germline): SGDLS, YYNGEE. The CDR3 has 16 residues. V shed 0 bases and J shed 6 bases, with 18 bases lying between them. The CDR3 protein is CASSVGSGTEGHGYTF. CDR3 coding DNA: TGTGCCAGCAGCGTAGGATCGGGTACGGAGGGCCATGGCTACACCTTC.

The chain is built from TRBV10-3 and TRBJ1-1; TRBD1 matches 10 bases. The CDR3 is 14 amino acids. The V gene's germline CDR1 is ENHRY and CDR2 SYGVKD. The junction had 5 bases not matched to a gene; V was cut back by 7 bases and J by 3 bases. CDR3 loop: CAIIRGQGHTEAFF. CDR3 nucleotides: TGTGCCATCATAAGGGGACAGGGGCACACTGAAGCTTTCTTT.

The chain employs TRBV5-1 and TRBJ2-5, with D possibly matching TRBD1 (6 bases). The CDR3 totals 15 residues. Trimming left V 0 bases short and J 5 bases short, with 14 bases between. Germline-derived CDR1 and CDR2 are SGHRS and YFSETQ. The CDR3, as DNA: TGCGCCAGCAGCTTGGTATCCAGGGGCGGCGAGACCCAGTACTTC. Translating gives CASSLVSRGGETQYF.

The chain uses TRBV19 and TRBJ1-5; weak D call: TRBD1 (5 bases). V lost 7 bases to trimming and J lost 7 bases, with 35 bases between them. This CDR3 comprises 20 residues. Germline loops: CDR1 LNHDA, CDR2 SQIVND (reference sequence). The CDR3 protein is CASTPLYFPGREGNSQPQHF. The CDR3 DNA sequence: TGTGCCAGTACCCCGTTATATTTTCCAGGGCGGGAGGGGAATAGCCAGCCCCAGCATTTT.

This rearrangement joins TRBV27 to TRBJ1-5; TRBD1 agrees at 8 bases. CDR3 length equals 16 residues. Germline V lookup: CDR1 MNHEY, CDR2 SMNVEV (reference sequence). Trimming at V came to 5 bases and at J to 2 bases, leaving 8 bases not matched to a gene. The CDR3 DNA sequence: TGTGCCAGCAGTCCCGGACAGGGTTCGGGCAATCAGCCCCAGCATTTT. It yields the protein CASSPGQGSGNQPQHF.

V usage is TRBV19 and J usage is TRBJ2-1; 11 positions match TRBD2. Germline lookup yields CDR1 LNHDA and CDR2 SQIVND (reference sequence). The trim removed 1 base at V and 4 bases at J, leaving 3 bases unmatched. The CDR3 contains 16 residues. The CDR3 nucleotides read TGTGCCAGTAGTATAGCTAGCGGGGGGTATTACAATGAGCAGTTCTTC. Its protein is CASSIASGGYYNEQFF.

This chain uses TRBV2 with TRBJ2-1; maybe TRBD1 (6 bases). The germline V gene encodes CDR1 SNHLY and CDR2 FYNNEI. V was cut by 4 bases and J by 8 bases, with 12 bases left in between. This CDR3 has 13 residues. The CDR3 region is CASSAPTGYEQFF. The CDR3 DNA is TGTGCCAGCAGTGCACCGACAGGTTATGAGCAGTTCTTC. The full variable domain, in which reference TRBV2 and TRBJ2-1 provide the parts outside the CDR3, is EPEVTQTPSHQVTQMGQEVILRCVPISNHLYFYWYRQILGQKVEFLVSFYNNEISEKSEIFDDQFSVERPDGSNFTLKIRSTKLEDSAMYFCASSAPTGYEQFFGPGTRLTVL.

The chain has TRBV9 and TRBJ2-2; weak D call: TRBD1 (5 bases). The CDR3 has 15 residues. CDR1 SGDLS and CDR2 YYNGEE come from the germline V gene. V was shortened by 2 bases and J by 4 bases, with 12 bases between the two germline ends. CDR3 region: CASSVGHFSTGELFF. Written as DNA, the CDR3 is TGTGCCAGCAGCGTTGGACATTTCTCCACCGGGGAGCTGTTTTTT. The variable domain in full, completed from reference TRBV9 and TRBJ2-2, reads DSGVTQTPKHLITATGQRVTLRCSPRSGDLSVYWYQQSLDQGLQFLIQYYNGEERAKGNILERFSAQQFPDLHSELNLSSLELGDSALYFCASSVGHFSTGELFFGEGSRLTVL.

The chain joins TRBV7-9 to TRBJ1-4; 8 bases agree with TRBD1. CDR1 and CDR2 (germline): SEHNR, FQNEAQ (reference sequence). J lost 6 bases, V lost 5 bases, and 8 bases had no gene match. The CDR3 has 15 amino acids. CDR3 nucleotide sequence: TGTGCCAGCAGCCGTCAAGGACAGGGACATGAAAAACTGTTTTTT. It codes for CASSRQGQGHEKLFF.

The chain is built from TRBV5-1 and TRBJ2-7; D is unresolved. V lost 4 bases and J 0 bases, leaving 8 bases between the germline ends. The germline V gene has CDR1 SGHRS and CDR2 YFSETQ. The CDR3 has 13 residues. CDR3 residues: CASSLSLSYEQYF. Written as DNA, the CDR3 is TGCGCCAGCAGCCTGAGCCTCTCCTACGAGCAGTACTTC.

The CDR3 sequence: CASKTTGQAQNSPLHF. CDR3 coding DNA: TGTGCCAGTAAAACGACAGGGCAAGCCCAAAATTCACCCCTCCACTTT. V usage is TRBV19 and J usage is TRBJ1-6; 7 bases are a match to TRBD1. This CDR3 has 16 amino acids. V shed 7 bases and J 7 bases; nucleotides not matched to a gene: 13. CDR1 and CDR2 from the germline V gene are LNHDA and SQIVND (reference sequence).

This clone came up once. The chain uses TRBV7-6 and TRBJ2-3; 10 nucleotides align to TRBD1. CDR1 is SGHVS and CDR2 is FNYEAQ in the germline V gene. After removal of 5 bases from V and 0 bases from J, the junction contained 17 bases not matched to a gene. The CDR3 runs 20 residues. This chain's CDR3 is CASSPGPGTGVWRSTDTQYF. The DNA for the CDR3 is TGTGCCAGCAGCCCGGGACCCGGGACAGGGGTTTGGAGAAGCACAGATACGCAGTATTTT.

V is TRBV18 and J is TRBJ2-7; D may be TRBD1 (5 bases). Trimming stripped 0 bases from V and 5 bases from J, with 14 bases between. Germline CDR1 and CDR2: KGHSH and LQKENI. The CDR3 sequence is 15 residues long. The CDR3 DNA follows: TGTGCCAGCTCACCACCGATTTCAAAAGGGGACGAGCAGTACTTC. Its translation is CASSPPISKGDEQYF.

This clone was seen just once. The chain combines TRBV30 with TRBJ1-2; 9 bases are shared with TRBD1. Germline assignment: CDR1 GTSNPN and CDR2 SVGIG (reference sequence). Losses at the gene ends were 1 base for V and 12 bases for J; bases not matched to a gene: 15. The CDR3 is 15 amino acids. The CDR3 here is CAWSANLGQGVPHTF. The CDR3 region has the DNA TGTGCCTGGAGTGCCAATCTGGGACAGGGTGTTCCCCACACCTTC.

The CDR3 here is CASSLAASGVNEQFF. Here the CDR3 DNA reads TGTGCCAGCAGCTTAGCGGCTAGCGGGGTAAATGAGCAGTTCTTC. The chain links TRBV11-1 to TRBJ2-1, with 9 nucleotides matching TRBD2. This CDR3 region has 15 residues. Germline V gene sequence: CDR1 SGHAT, CDR2 FQDESV (reference sequence). V shed 0 bases and J 7 bases; nucleotides not matched to a gene: 4.

J is TRBJ2-3 and V is TRBV4-2; the match to TRBD2 covers 11 bases. Germline V gene data show CDR1 as LGHNA and CDR2 as YNFKEQ. This CDR3 has 16 residues. Losses at the gene ends were 1 base for V and 1 base for J; bases not matched to a gene: 1. The CDR3 reads CASSQAGLAGTDTQYF. The CDR3 nucleotides read TGTGCCAGCAGCCAAGCGGGACTAGCGGGCACAGATACGCAGTATTTT.